Sequencing of this T cell receptor beta chain was carried out in a study of T-cell reconstitution after alpha-beta-depleted transplantation in children. This CDR3 comprises 15 residues. The authors prepared the TCRbeta library with unique molecular identifiers. TCRdb analysed the PCR reads with MiXCR anew, one entry per CDR3 protein. The sample comprises hundreds of thousands of distinct CDR3 sequences, roughly 15% of which are singletons, and 0.9% to 1.2% rests with the top ten. Sequenced material: PBMCs from the stem cell graft donor, taken from the stem cell graft. This sequence originates from a human donor who donated a stem cell graft to a child with acute myeloid leukemia. The chain combines TRBV21-1 with TRBJ2-2; the table's D gene call, TRBD1, was not cross checked with the DNA. TRBV21-1 is termed a pseudogene. CDR3 in amino acids: CASSGAGGRIGELFF. In nucleotides, the CDR3 is TGTGCCAGCAGCGGGGCAGGGGGCAGAATCGGGGAGCTGTTTTTT.